This TCR beta chain was sequenced for a study of blood T cells in healthy people across ages. A few counts support this clonotype. As yet, its antigen is unknown. The CDR3 loop spans 14 amino acids. Germline CDR1 is MNHEY and CDR2 is SMNVEV (reference sequence). Study-level results: Roughly linear declines in TCR beta diversity per million T cells occurred with age.

PCR was performed a second time for roughly 7 to 11 cycles using a sample-barcoded 5' primer and a J-beta primer mix. TCRdb fed the 5' RACE reads into MiXCR, producing one record per CDR3 protein. The table lists some 800,000 distinct CDR3 sequences, just under 25% of them singletons. The same sample was also studied in work on T cells of mothers and their children. That source reports: In this cohort, donors were three healthy Caucasian mothers plus their six children. Second-PCR amplification with M1S added sample barcodes and 2-4 random nucleotides. Normalized overlap was always slightly, never significantly, higher in related than unrelated mother-child pairs.

The gene calls are TRBV27 and TRBJ2-5, with 7 bases matching TRBD1. Near its end, the DNA agrees better with TRBJ2-7, so the J call may be wrong. Sequencing was carried out using blood. This sequence originates from a boy aged 5 to 17 in good health. The CDR3 nucleotides are TGTGCCAGCAGTCCGTTCCGGGACAGACGCGAGCAGTACTTC. Translating gives CASSPFRDRREQYF.